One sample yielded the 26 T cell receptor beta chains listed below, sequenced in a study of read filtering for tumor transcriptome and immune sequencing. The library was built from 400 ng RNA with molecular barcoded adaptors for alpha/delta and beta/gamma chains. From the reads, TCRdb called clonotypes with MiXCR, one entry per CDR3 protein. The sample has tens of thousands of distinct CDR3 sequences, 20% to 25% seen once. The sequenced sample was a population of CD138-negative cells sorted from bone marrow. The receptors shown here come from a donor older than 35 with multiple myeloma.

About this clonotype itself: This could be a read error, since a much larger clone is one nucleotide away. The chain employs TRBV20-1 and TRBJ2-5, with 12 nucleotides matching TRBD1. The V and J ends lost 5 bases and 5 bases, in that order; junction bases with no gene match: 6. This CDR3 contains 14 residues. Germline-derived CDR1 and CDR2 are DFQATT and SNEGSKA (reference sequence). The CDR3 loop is CSAGGTGGLETQYF. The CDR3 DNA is TGCAGTGCTGGGGGGACAGGGGGCTTGGAGACCCAGTACTTC.

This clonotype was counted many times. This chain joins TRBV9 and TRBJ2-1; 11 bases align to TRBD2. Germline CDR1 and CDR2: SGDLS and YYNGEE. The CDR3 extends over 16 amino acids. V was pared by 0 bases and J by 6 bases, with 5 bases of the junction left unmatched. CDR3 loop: CASSVGGTSGFNEQFF. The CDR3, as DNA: TGTGCCAGCAGCGTAGGTGGGACTAGCGGATTCAATGAGCAGTTCTTC.

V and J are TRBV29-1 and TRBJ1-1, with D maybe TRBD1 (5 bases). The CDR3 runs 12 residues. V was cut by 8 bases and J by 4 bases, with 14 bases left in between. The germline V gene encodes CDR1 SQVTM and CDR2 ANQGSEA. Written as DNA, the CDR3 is TGCAGCTCCAGGGTTCTTGGCACTGAAGCTTTCTTT. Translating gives CSSRVLGTEAFF.

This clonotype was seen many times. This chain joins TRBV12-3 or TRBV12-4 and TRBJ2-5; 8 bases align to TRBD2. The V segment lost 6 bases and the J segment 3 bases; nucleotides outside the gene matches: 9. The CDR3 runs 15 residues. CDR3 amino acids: CASSHWGAGEETQYF. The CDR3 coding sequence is TGTGCCAGCAGCCACTGGGGAGCGGGGGAAGAGACCCAGTACTTC.

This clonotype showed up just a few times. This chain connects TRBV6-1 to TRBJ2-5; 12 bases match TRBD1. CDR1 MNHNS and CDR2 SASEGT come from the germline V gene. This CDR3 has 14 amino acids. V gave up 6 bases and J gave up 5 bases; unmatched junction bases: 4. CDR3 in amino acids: CASSWDRGRETQYF. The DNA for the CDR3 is TGTGCCAGCAGCTGGGACAGGGGGCGGGAGACCCAGTACTTC.

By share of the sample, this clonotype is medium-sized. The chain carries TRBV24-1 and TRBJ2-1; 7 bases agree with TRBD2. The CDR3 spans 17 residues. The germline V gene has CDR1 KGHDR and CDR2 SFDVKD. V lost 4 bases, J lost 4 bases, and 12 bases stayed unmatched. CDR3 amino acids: CATSDRTRGFAYNEQFF. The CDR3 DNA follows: TGTGCCACCAGTGACCGGACTAGGGGCTTTGCTTACAATGAGCAGTTCTTC.

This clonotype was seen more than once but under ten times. The CDR3 DNA sequence: TGTGCCAGCAGCTTAACACCAAACGGCAATCAGCCCCAGCATTTT. This gives the protein CASSLTPNGNQPQHF. This chain connects TRBV7-2 to TRBJ1-5, with D uncertain. Germline V CDR1 and CDR2: SGHTA, FQGNSA. CDR3 length: 15 residues. V gave up 2 bases and J gave up 2 bases, with 10 bases separating them.

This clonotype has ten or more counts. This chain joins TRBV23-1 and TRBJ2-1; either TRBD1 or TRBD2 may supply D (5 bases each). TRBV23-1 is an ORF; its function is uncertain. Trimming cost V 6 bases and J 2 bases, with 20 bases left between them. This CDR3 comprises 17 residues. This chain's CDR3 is CASSRPETEGAYNEQFF. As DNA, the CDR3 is TGCGCCAGCAGCCGACCCGAGACAGAGGGCGCCTACAATGAGCAGTTCTTC.

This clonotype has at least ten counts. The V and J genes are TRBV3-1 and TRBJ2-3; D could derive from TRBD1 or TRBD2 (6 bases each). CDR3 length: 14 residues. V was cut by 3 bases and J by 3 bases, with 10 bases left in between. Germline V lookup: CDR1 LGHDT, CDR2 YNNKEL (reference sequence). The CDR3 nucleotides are TGTGCCAGCAGCCATGGGGGGCAGACAGATACGCAGTATTTT. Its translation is CASSHGGQTDTQYF.

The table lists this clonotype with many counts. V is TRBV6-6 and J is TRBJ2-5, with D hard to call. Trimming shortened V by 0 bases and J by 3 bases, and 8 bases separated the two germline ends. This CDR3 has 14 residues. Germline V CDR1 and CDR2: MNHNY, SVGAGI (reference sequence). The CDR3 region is CASSYSNNEETQYF. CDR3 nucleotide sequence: TGTGCCAGCAGTTACTCGAATAACGAAGAGACCCAGTACTTC.

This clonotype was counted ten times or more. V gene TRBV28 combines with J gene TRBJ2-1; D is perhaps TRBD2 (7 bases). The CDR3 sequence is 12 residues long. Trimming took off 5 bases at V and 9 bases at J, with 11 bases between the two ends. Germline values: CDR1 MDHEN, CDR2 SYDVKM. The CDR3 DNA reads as TGTGCCAGCAGTAGGGAGGGGGGTGAGCAGTTCTTC. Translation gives CASSREGGEQFF.

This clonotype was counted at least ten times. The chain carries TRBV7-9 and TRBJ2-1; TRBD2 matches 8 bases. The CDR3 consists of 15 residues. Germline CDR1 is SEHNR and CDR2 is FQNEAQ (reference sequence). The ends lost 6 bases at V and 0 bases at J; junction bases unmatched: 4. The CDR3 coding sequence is TGTGCCAGCAGTGTAGCGGGGAACTCCTACAATGAGCAGTTCTTC. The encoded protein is CASSVAGNSYNEQFF.

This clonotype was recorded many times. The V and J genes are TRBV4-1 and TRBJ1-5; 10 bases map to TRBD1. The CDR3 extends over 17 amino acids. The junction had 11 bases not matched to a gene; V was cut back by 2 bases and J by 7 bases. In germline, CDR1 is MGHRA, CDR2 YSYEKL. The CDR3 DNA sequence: TGCGCCAGCAGCCAATCCAGAGGGACAGGGGATAGGCAGCCCCAGCATTTT. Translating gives CASSQSRGTGDRQPQHF.

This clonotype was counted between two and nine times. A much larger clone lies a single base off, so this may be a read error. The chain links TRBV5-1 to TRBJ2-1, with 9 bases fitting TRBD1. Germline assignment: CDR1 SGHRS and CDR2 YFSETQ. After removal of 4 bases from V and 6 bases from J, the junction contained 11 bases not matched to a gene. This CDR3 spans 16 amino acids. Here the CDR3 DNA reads TGCGCCAGCAGCCTCTCGACAGGGGGGCCCTTCAATGAGCAGTTCTTC. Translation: CASSLSTGGPFNEQFF.

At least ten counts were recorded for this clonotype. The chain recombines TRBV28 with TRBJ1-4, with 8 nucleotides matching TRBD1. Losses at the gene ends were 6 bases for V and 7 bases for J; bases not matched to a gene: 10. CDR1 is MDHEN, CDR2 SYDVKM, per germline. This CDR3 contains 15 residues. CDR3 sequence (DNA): TGTGCCAGCAGCCCACCGGCAGGGGGCATTGAAAAACTGTTTTTT. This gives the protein CASSPPAGGIEKLFF.

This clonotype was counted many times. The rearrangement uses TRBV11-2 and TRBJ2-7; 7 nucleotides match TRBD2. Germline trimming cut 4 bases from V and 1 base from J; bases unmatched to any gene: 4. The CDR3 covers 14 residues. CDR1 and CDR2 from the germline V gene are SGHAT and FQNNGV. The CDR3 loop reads CASSSTGGSYEQYF. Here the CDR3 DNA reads TGTGCCAGCAGCTCAACGGGGGGATCCTACGAGCAGTACTTC. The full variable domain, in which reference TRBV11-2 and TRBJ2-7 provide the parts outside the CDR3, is EAGVAQSPRYKIIEKRQSVAFWCNPISGHATLYWYQQILGQGPKLLIQFQNNGVVDDSQLPKDRFSAERLKGVDSTLKIQPAKLEDSAVYLCASSSTGGSYEQYFGPGTRLTVT.

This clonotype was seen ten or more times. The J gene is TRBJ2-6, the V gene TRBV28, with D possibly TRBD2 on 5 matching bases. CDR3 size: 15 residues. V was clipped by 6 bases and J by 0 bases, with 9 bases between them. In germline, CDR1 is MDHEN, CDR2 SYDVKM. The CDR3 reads CASSLASSGANVLTF. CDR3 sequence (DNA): TGTGCCAGCAGCTTAGCGAGCTCTGGGGCCAACGTCCTGACTTTC.

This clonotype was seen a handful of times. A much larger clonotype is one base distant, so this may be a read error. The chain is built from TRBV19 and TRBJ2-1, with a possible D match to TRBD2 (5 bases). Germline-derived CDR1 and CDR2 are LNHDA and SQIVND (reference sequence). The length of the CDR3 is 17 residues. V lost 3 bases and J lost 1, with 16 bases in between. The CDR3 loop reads CASSISPVRASYNEQFF. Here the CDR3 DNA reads TGTGCCAGTAGTATTTCCCCTGTGCGGGCTTCCTACAATGAGCAGTTCTTC.

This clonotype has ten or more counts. The CDR3: CASSLEASGGGTQYF. As DNA, the CDR3 is TGTGCCAGCAGCTTAGAGGCTAGCGGGGGGGGTACGCAGTATTTT. The V and J genes are TRBV11-2 and TRBJ2-3; 12 bases are a match to TRBD2. V lost 0 bases to trimming and J lost 8 bases; unmatched junction nucleotides: 3. The CDR3 is 15 residues long. CDR1 and CDR2 (germline): SGHAT, FQNNGV.

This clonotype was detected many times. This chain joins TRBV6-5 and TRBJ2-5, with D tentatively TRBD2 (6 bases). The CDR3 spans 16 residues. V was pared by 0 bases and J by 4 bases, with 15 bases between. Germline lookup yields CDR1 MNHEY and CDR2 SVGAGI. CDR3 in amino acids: CASSYSNLARGETQYF. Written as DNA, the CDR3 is TGTGCCAGCAGTTACTCGAATCTAGCGCGGGGAGAGACCCAGTACTTC.

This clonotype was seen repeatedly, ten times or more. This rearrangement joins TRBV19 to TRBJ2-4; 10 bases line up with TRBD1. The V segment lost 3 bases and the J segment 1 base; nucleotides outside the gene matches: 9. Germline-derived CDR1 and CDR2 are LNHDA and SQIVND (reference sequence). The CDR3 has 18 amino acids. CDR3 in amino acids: CASSIRDRGSTAKNIQYF. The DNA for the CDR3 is TGTGCCAGTAGTATCCGGGACAGGGGCTCGACGGCCAAAAACATTCAGTACTTC.

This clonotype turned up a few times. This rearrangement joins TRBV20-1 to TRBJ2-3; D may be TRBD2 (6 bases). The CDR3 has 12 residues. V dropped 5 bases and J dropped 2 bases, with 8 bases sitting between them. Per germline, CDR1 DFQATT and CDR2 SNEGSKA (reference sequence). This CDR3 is CSAGGFTDTQYF. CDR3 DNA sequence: TGCAGTGCTGGGGGGTTCACAGATACGCAGTATTTT.

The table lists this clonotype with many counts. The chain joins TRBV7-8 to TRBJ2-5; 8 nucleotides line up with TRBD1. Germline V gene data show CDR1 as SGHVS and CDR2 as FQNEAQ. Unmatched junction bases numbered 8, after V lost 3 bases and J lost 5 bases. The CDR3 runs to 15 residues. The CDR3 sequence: CASSLPGGLQETQYF. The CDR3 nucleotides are TGTGCCAGCAGCTTGCCAGGGGGCTTGCAGGAGACCCAGTACTTC.

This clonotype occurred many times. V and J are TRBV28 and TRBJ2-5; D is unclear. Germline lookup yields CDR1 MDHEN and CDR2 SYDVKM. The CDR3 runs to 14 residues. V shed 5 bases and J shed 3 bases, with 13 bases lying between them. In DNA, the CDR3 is TGTGCCAGCAGTGTAAGGGAAACTAAAGAGACCCAGTACTTC. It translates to CASSVRETKETQYF.

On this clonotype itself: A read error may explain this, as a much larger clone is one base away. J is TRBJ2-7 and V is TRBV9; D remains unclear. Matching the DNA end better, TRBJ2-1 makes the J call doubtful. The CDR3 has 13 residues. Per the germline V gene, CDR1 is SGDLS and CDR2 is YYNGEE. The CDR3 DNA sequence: TGTGCCAGCAGCCCCCCGGTGAGTAACGAGCAGTTCTTC. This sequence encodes CASSPPVSNEQFF.

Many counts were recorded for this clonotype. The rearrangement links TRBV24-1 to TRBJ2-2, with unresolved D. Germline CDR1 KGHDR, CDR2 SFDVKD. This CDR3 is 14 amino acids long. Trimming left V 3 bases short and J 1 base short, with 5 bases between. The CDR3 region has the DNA TGTGCCACCAGTGATGCCATGAACACCGGGGAGCTGTTTTTT. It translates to CATSDAMNTGELFF.